The rows below give T cell receptor beta chains drawn from one sample of a study of cytomegalovirus exposure and HLA in healthy donors. Assay: immunoSEQ multiplex PCR; the TCRdb copy retains only in-frame clones and omits some. The sample has over 110,000 clones, about 80% seen once. Sequencing used PBMCs. The receptors here all came from a man aged 40-49 years in good health and CMV-seronegative. The CDR3 runs from the conserved cysteine through the conserved F or W. D genes are given only for firm matches. Rows give clone size only sometimes, using once, few, many, or a class for an expanded clone.

d_gene	j_gene	v_gene	abundance	CDR3aa	CDR3nt
NA	TRBJ1-1	TRBV9	few	CASSVGAGNTEAFF	TGTGCCAGCAGCGTAGGCGCAGGAAACACTGAAGCTTTCTTT
NA	TRBJ1-5	TRBV15	NA	CATSRDDRSSLQHF	TGTGCCACCAGCAGAGATGACAGGTCATCGCTCCAGCATTTT
NA	TRBJ2-6	TRBV4-3	NA	CASSRDTSSGANVLTF	TGCGCCAGCAGCCGAGACACTAGCTCTGGGGCCAACGTCCTGACTTTC
TRBD1	TRBJ1-6	TRBV2	NA	CASRAGTEGGPPLHF	TGTGCCAGCAGGGCCGGGACAGAGGGTGGTCCACCCCTCCACTTT
TRBD1	TRBJ2-5	TRBV27	NA	CASSLSGTGLETQYF	TGTGCCAGCAGCCTCTCCGGGACAGGGTTAGAGACCCAGTACTTC
TRBD1	TRBJ1-1	TRBV6-5	NA	CASSRTGEAFF	TGTGCCAGCAGTCGGACAGGAGAAGCTTTCTTT
NA	TRBJ1-1	TRBV5-1	few	CASSLDRKRVTEAFF	TGCGCCAGCAGCTTGGACAGGAAGCGAGTCACTGAAGCTTTCTTT
TRBD1	TRBJ2-1	TRBV6-1	NA	CAILGQGADNEQFF	TGTGCCATACTGGGACAGGGGGCGGACAATGAGCAGTTCTTC
NA	TRBJ1-2	TRBV6-5	NA	CASSRGTGNYGYTF	TGTGCCAGCAGTCGTGGTACAGGGAACTATGGCTACACCTTC
NA	TRBJ2-7	TRBV5-6	NA	CASSSTRGSYEQYF	TGTGCCAGCAGCTCAACCCGGGGGTCCTACGAGCAGTACTTC
TRBD2	TRBJ2-7	TRBV29-1	NA	CSVRTSGGAESYEQYF	TGCAGCGTACGGACTAGCGGGGGGGCTGAGTCCTACGAGCAGTACTTC
NA	TRBJ2-3	TRBV7-2	NA	CASSLAGGRDTQYF	TGTGCCAGCAGCTTAGCGGGGGGGCGAGATACGCAGTATTTT
TRBD1	TRBJ1-1	TRBV7-9	NA	CASSLDPGGKTEAFF	TGTGCCAGCAGCTTAGATCCAGGGGGAAAGACTGAAGCTTTCTTT
NA	TRBJ1-3	TRBV6-6	NA	CASVDSGNTIYF	TGTGCCAGCGTAGACTCTGGAAACACCATATATTTT
TRBD1	TRBJ1-3	TRBV10-1	NA	CASSSRRNPGTGADTIYF	TGCGCCAGCAGTTCTCGTAGGAACCCGGGAACAGGGGCTGACACCATATATTTT
NA	TRBJ1-6	TRBV7-9	NA	CASSRSNSPLHF	TGTGCCAGCAGCCGTTCGAATTCACCCCTCCACTTT
NA	TRBJ1-2	TRBV30	NA	CAWSGPNGYTF	TGTGCCTGGAGTGGTCCAAATGGCTACACCTTC
TRBD1	TRBJ1-5	TRBV28	NA	CASRGGQGNQPQHF	TGTGCCAGCAGGGGGGGACAGGGGAACCAGCCCCAGCATTTT
NA	TRBJ2-7	TRBV15	NA	CATSRGWGGASYEQYF	TGTGCCACCAGCAGAGGATGGGGCGGGGCCTCCTACGAGCAGTACTTC
NA	TRBJ2-1	TRBV9	NA	CASSVVASTREQFF	TGTGCCAGCAGCGTAGTCGCTAGCACAAGGGAGCAGTTCTTC
TRBD2	TRBJ2-7	TRBV30	NA	CACSGGTYEQYF	TGTGCCTGTAGCGGGGGAACCTACGAGCAGTACTTC
TRBD1	TRBJ2-7	TRBV9	NA	CASSRGQADSYEQYF	TGTGCCAGCAGTCGAGGACAGGCCGACTCCTACGAGCAGTACTTC
NA	TRBJ1-5	TRBV29-1	NA	CSVVSGNQPQHF	TGCAGCGTTGTAAGCGGTAATCAGCCCCAGCATTTT
TRBD1	TRBJ2-7	TRBV28	NA	CASRQGAQDEQYF	TGTGCCAGCAGACAGGGGGCCCAGGACGAGCAGTACTTC
TRBD2	TRBJ2-1	TRBV27	NA	CASSFGRGVPTGYNEQFF	TGTGCCAGCAGTTTCGGGCGGGGGGTCCCGACTGGATACAATGAGCAGTTCTTC
TRBD1	TRBJ2-2	TRBV19	once	CASSTRTGYTGELFF	TGTGCCAGTAGTACCCGGACAGGATACACCGGGGAGCTGTTTTTT
NA	TRBJ2-7	TRBV11-2	once	CASSLEGSRYEQYF	TGTGCCAGCAGCTTAGAGGGTAGCCGATACGAGCAGTACTTC
TRBD2	TRBJ2-1	TRBV7-8	NA	CASSLEGAGGTGGSYEQFF	TGTGCCAGCAGCTTAGAGGGTGCCGGAGGGACGGGGGGTTCGTATGAGCAGTTCTTC
NA	TRBJ2-5	TRBV4-1	few	CASRPQGGETQYF	TGCGCCAGCAGACCACAGGGAGGGGAGACCCAGTACTTC
NA	TRBJ2-1	TRBV6-5	NA	CASSFRHLSSYNEQFF	TGTGCCAGCAGTTTCAGACACTTGAGCTCCTACAATGAGCAGTTCTTC
TRBD1	TRBJ2-7	TRBV30	NA	CAWSGRTGGYGQYF	TGTGCCTGGAGTGGGAGGACAGGGGGATACGGGCAGTACTTC
NA	TRBJ2-5	TRBV6-6	NA	CASSYSNEIGVETQYF	TGTGCCAGCAGTTACTCGAATGAGATAGGGGTGGAGACCCAGTACTTC
TRBD2	TRBJ2-5	TRBV5-6	few	CASSKGLDQETQYF	TGTGCCAGCAGTAAAGGACTAGACCAAGAGACCCAGTACTTC
NA	TRBJ1-1	TRBV28	few	CASSSRTEAFF	TGTGCCAGCAGTTCGAGGACTGAAGCTTTCTTT
TRBD1	TRBJ1-1	TRBV6-5	NA	CASSYPPGQSRTEAFF	TGTGCCAGCAGTTACCCACCGGGACAGAGTAGAACTGAAGCTTTCTTT
TRBD1	TRBJ2-1	TRBV4-1	NA	CASSQDPQGTGKYNEQFF	TGCGCCAGCAGCCAAGATCCGCAAGGGACAGGGAAATACAATGAGCAGTTCTTC
NA	TRBJ2-7	TRBV4-1	NA	CASSRDYEQYF	TGCGCCAGCAGCAGGGACTACGAGCAGTACTTC
NA	TRBJ2-5	TRBV5-6	NA	CASSPGSFQGGETQYF	TGTGCCAGCAGCCCTGGGAGTTTTCAGGGAGGAGAGACCCAGTACTTC
TRBD1	TRBJ2-7	TRBV7-6	once	CASSLPGQGVREQYF	TGTGCCAGCAGCCTGCCGGGACAGGGTGTCCGCGAGCAGTACTTC
NA	TRBJ2-3	TRBV7-3	NA	CASSLIRSDTQYF	TGTGCCAGCAGCTTAATACGGTCGGATACGCAGTATTTT
NA	TRBJ2-7	TRBV10-1	once	CASSEHRAGSSYEQYF	TGCGCCAGCAGTGAACATAGGGCCGGGAGCTCCTACGAGCAGTACTTC